This TCR beta chain stems from a study of shared clonotypes between healthy human individuals. The V gene's germline CDR1 is MDHEN and CDR2 SYDVKM. V shed 5 bases and J 7 bases; nucleotides not matched to a gene: 9. This CDR3 region has 15 residues. A remark on this clone: What it recognizes is unknown.

Study results and limitations: Compared with memory subsets, naive subsets generally had larger estimated richness.

It was at deep level that the assay was run. Each replicate PCR on the sorted subsets used approximately 180 ng DNA (roughly 32,000 T cell genomes). Here immunoSEQ multiplex PCR was the method, and the copy in TCRdb shows in-frame clones only, minus some. This sample has some 240,000 clones, with 50% to 75% found just once. Naive CD4+ cells were CD45RA-selected; the remaining cells were memory. The sample consisted of memory CD4+ T cells sorted from blood. Subset given: CD45RA-negative fraction. This sequence was found in a young man in good health. V is TRBV28 and J is TRBJ1-2; 11 bases are shared with TRBD1. The CDR3 region has the DNA TGTGCCAGCAGTCCAAGAGGAGGGACAGGGGGTGGCTACACCTTC. Residues: CASSPRGGTGGGYTF.